This TCR beta chain was profiled in a study of shared clonotypes between healthy human individuals. Whole-study results and caveats: Larger estimated richness was generally recorded for naive subsets relative to memory subsets.

Sorted-subset replicate PCRs used about 190 ng of genomic DNA. This amount corresponded to about 30,000 T cell genomes. Assay: immunoSEQ multiplex PCR; the TCRdb copy retains only in-frame clones and omits some. The sample gives about a million clones, roughly 77% of which show up once; 0.85% to 1% is in the top ten. Note on this clone: Its specificity is not known.

Donors had no recently reported acute infections or vaccinations and were HIV-negative. The donor cohort consisted entirely of Caucasian adults residing in Nashville, Tennessee. This sequence was found in a man younger than 35 in good health. Some clones in this sample may be carry-over from other donors' samples. The specimen sequenced was memory CD4+ T cells from PBMCs. Stated subset: CD45RA-negative fraction.

CDR3 nucleotide sequence: TGCGCCAGCAGCCCGGGGGCCCTCGGGGAGACCCAGTACTTC. Translation gives CASSPGALGETQYF. This chain joins TRBV5-1 and TRBJ2-5; D may match TRBD1 or TRBD2 (6 bases each). The CDR3 sequence is 14 residues long. Germline CDR1 reads SGHRS; CDR2 reads YFSETQ. Trimming removed 4 bases from V and 5 bases from J, with 15 bases in between.